One and the same sample provided the 32 T cell receptor beta chains below, sequenced in a study of T cells after yellow fever vaccination. MiXCR, applied by TCRdb to the 5' RACE reads, yields one record per CDR3 protein. The sample has about 63,000 distinct CDR3 sequences, 7.4% seen once. Sequenced material: CD8+ T cells sorted from PBMCs, taken 15 days after the yellow fever booster vaccination. These receptors were collected from a man aged 25 to 40 who received the YFV17D yellow fever vaccine.

The chain uses TRBV4-3 and TRBJ2-1; TRBD2 matches at 7 bases. Germline CDR1 reads LGHNA; CDR2 reads YSLEER. The CDR3 has 16 amino acids. Germline trimming cut 5 bases from V and 7 bases from J; bases unmatched to any gene: 14. CDR3 region: CASSYISSGLRNEQFF. In DNA, the CDR3 is TGCGCCAGCAGCTACATTTCTAGCGGACTTCGGAATGAGCAGTTCTTC.

Many counts were recorded for this clonotype. V gene TRBV28 combines with J gene TRBJ2-1, with 10 positions matching TRBD2. The germline V gene encodes CDR1 MDHEN and CDR2 SYDVKM. The CDR3 extends over 17 amino acids. The V gene end was trimmed by 6 bases and the J gene end by 7 bases; junction bases not matched to a gene: 15. The CDR3 reads CASSLGEPGLALNEQFF. CDR3 DNA sequence: TGTGCCAGCAGCTTAGGCGAGCCGGGACTAGCGCTTAATGAGCAGTTCTTC.

This clonotype was recorded at least ten times. The gene calls are TRBV20-1 and TRBJ2-1; no clear D. The CDR3 is 15 residues long. Germline V gives CDR1 DFQATT, CDR2 SNEGSKA (reference sequence). Trimming cost V 8 bases and J 0 bases, with 17 bases left between them. CDR3 residues: CSTHHYRNSYNEQFF. The CDR3 region has the DNA TGCAGTACCCACCACTATCGCAACTCCTACAATGAGCAGTTCTTC.

This clonotype was recorded at least ten times. The gene calls are TRBV4-1 and TRBJ1-1; D unresolved. Germline V gene lookup returns CDR1 MGHRA and CDR2 YSYEKL. The V gene lost 1 base and the J gene lost 0 bases, with 3 bases spanning the gap. The CDR3 sequence is 13 residues long. In DNA form, the CDR3 reads TGCGCCAGCAGCCAAGGGATGAACACTGAAGCTTTCTTT. This encodes CASSQGMNTEAFF.

This clonotype has ten or more counts. The V call is TRBV7-9, the J call TRBJ2-3, with no clear D. Between the trimmed V and J ends, which lost 6 bases and 6 bases, there was a span of 10 bases. The CDR3 is made up of 12 amino acids. CDR1 SEHNR and CDR2 FQNEAQ come from the germline V gene (reference sequence). The CDR3 DNA sequence: TGTGCCAGCAGGTCTGGGCATGATACGCAGTATTTT. This translates into CASRSGHDTQYF. Full variable domain (remainder filled in from reference TRBV7-9 and TRBJ2-3): DTGVSQNPRHKITKRGQNVTFRCDPISEHNRLYWYRQTLGQGPEFLTYFQNEAQLEKSRLLSDRFSAERPKGSFSTLEIQRTEQGDSAMYLCASRSGHDTQYFGPGTRLTVL.

This clonotype was found many times. V gene TRBV9 combines with J gene TRBJ2-2, with 7 nucleotides matching TRBD2. V shed 1 base, J shed 0 bases, and the junction held 6 bases outside the gene matches. The CDR3 extends over 17 amino acids. Germline V gene data show CDR1 as SGDLS and CDR2 as YYNGEE. Here the CDR3 DNA reads TGTGCCAGCAGCGTATGGTCTAGCGGTGCGAACACCGGGGAGCTGTTTTTT. Translated, it gives CASSVWSSGANTGELFF.

This clonotype was detected many times. The chain links TRBV7-9 to TRBJ2-1; 9 nucleotides match TRBD2. The CDR3 has 15 residues. Unmatched junction bases numbered 11, after V lost 3 bases and J lost 11 bases. The germline gives CDR1 SEHNR, CDR2 FQNEAQ (reference sequence). The CDR3 here is CASSFGTSSPSQQFF. In DNA form, the CDR3 reads TGTGCCAGCAGCTTTGGGACTAGCTCCCCAAGTCAGCAGTTCTTC.

This clonotype was seen many times. V usage is TRBV12-3 or TRBV12-4 and J usage is TRBJ2-2; TRBD1 aligns across 7 bases. The length of the CDR3 is 13 residues. V lost 4 bases to trimming and J lost 6 bases; unmatched junction nucleotides: 2. CDR3 in DNA: TGTGCCAGCAGTTCAGGGGGTTCCGGGGAGCTGTTTTTT. Translated: CASSSGGSGELFF.

This clonotype was recorded many times. The chain carries TRBV10-3 and TRBJ1-4; 8 nucleotides match TRBD1. Germline CDR1 is ENHRY and CDR2 is SYGVKD. The CDR3 covers 14 residues. Losses at the gene ends were 3 bases for V and 8 bases for J; bases not matched to a gene: 5. The CDR3 sequence is CAISEDRGFEKLFF. The CDR3 DNA sequence: TGTGCCATCAGTGAAGACAGGGGCTTCGAAAAACTGTTTTTT.

The table lists this clonotype with many counts. J is TRBJ2-6 and V is TRBV7-6; D tentatively reads TRBD1 or TRBD2 (5 bases each). Trimming shortened V by 1 base and J by 0 bases, and 16 bases separated the two germline ends. Germline V gives CDR1 SGHVS, CDR2 FNYEAQ. The CDR3 runs to 19 residues. The CDR3 region has the DNA TGTGCCAGCAGCTTAGGAGGTGGGGGTATCACCTCTGGGGCCAACGTCCTGACTTTC. It specifies CASSLGGGGITSGANVLTF.

The chain recombines TRBV5-8 with TRBJ2-5; tentative D call: TRBD2 (5 bases). In germline, CDR1 is SGHTS, CDR2 YDEGEE. Trimming shortened V by 2 bases and J by 5 bases, and 7 bases separated the two germline ends. The CDR3 consists of 12 residues. The DNA for the CDR3 is TGTGCCAGCAGCTTACGGGGTGAGACCCAGTACTTC. This codes for CASSLRGETQYF.

This clonotype was seen many times. The chain has TRBV7-9 and TRBJ2-2, with unresolved D. The germline V gene has CDR1 SEHNR and CDR2 FQNEAQ (reference sequence). This CDR3 is built from 13 residues. The ends were cut back, 5 bases at V and 2 bases at J, with 6 bases in the middle. DNA of the CDR3: TGTGCCAGCAGCACCCACAACACCGGGGAGCTGTTTTTT. Translation gives CASSTHNTGELFF.

This clonotype came up a few times. The CDR3 DNA reads as TGTGCCAGCACCCGAGGCGGCCTAGCGGGACCTTACAATGAGCAGTTCTTC. Translating it yields CASTRGGLAGPYNEQFF. The chain couples TRBV7-9 to TRBJ2-1; 9 nucleotides agree with TRBD2. V lost 7 bases to trimming and J lost 4 bases; unmatched junction nucleotides: 14. Germline CDR1 reads SEHNR; CDR2 reads FQNEAQ (reference sequence). The CDR3 covers 17 residues.

About this clonotype itself: This sequence may be a read error, since a much larger clone differs from it by one base. This chain connects TRBV28 to TRBJ2-3; 8 positions match TRBD2. In germline, CDR1 is MDHEN, CDR2 SYDVKM. The trim removed 6 bases at V and 2 bases at J, leaving 7 bases unmatched. CDR3 length: 15 residues. This CDR3 reads CASREAGGITDTQYF. In DNA form, the CDR3 reads TGTGCCAGCAGGGAGGCGGGAGGAATCACAGATACGCAGTATTTT.

This clonotype was seen only a few times. The chain recombines TRBV11-2 with TRBJ1-5, with TRBD1 matching 7 bases. From germline, CDR1 is SGHAT and CDR2 FQNNGV. V gave up 4 bases and J gave up 2 bases; unmatched junction bases: 5. The CDR3 length is 15 residues. The CDR3 protein is CASSSHRGGNQPQHF. The DNA of the CDR3 is TGTGCCAGCAGCTCTCACAGGGGTGGCAATCAGCCCCAGCATTTT.

This clonotype showed up many times. J is TRBJ2-7 and V is TRBV3-1; 10 bases map to TRBD2. Germline-derived CDR1 and CDR2 are LGHDT and YNNKEL (reference sequence). J was trimmed by 6 bases and V by 4 bases; bases with no gene match: 12. The CDR3 covers 16 residues. CDR3 sequence reads: CASSRGLAEPVLEQYF. CDR3 bases: TGTGCCAGCAGCCGTGGACTAGCGGAGCCCGTACTCGAGCAGTACTTC.

At least ten counts were recorded for this clonotype. The rearrangement uses TRBV28 and TRBJ2-5; 7 positions match TRBD1. V gave up 5 bases and J gave up 2 bases; unmatched junction bases: 11. The CDR3 loop spans 16 amino acids. The germline CDR1 and CDR2 sequences are MDHEN and SYDVKM. CDR3 DNA sequence: TGTGCCAGCAGTCCCCGGACAGGAACCGAACAAGAGACCCAGTACTTC. Protein product: CASSPRTGTEQETQYF.

This clonotype came up many times. A read error may account for a junction end that differs from germline. The chain carries TRBV27 and TRBJ1-2; TRBD1 matches at 11 bases. This CDR3 spans 14 amino acids. Germline CDR1 is MNHEY and CDR2 is SMNVEV (reference sequence). CDR3 DNA: TGTGCCAGCAGTTTCTCTGGACAGGGGGCGATAGCGGCCTTC. It encodes CASSFSGQGAIAAF.

This clonotype was counted ten times or more. The chain carries TRBV6-2 or TRBV6-3 and TRBJ1-5, with D possibly matching TRBD1 (5 bases). Germline assignment: CDR1 MNHEY and CDR2 SVGEGT. The CDR3 is 14 amino acids. V lost 3 bases and J 0 bases, leaving 6 bases between the germline ends. Here the CDR3 DNA reads TGTGCCAGCAGTTATGGGGGTAGCAATCAGCCCCAGCATTTT. It codes for CASSYGGSNQPQHF.

This clonotype was recorded many times. The chain joins TRBV6-5 to TRBJ2-7; no definite D call. The CDR3 covers 12 residues. The V end was cut by 4 bases, the J end by 3 bases, with 7 bases between. Germline lookup yields CDR1 MNHEY and CDR2 SVGAGI. The CDR3 loop is CASSSASYEQYF. CDR3 sequence (DNA): TGTGCCAGCAGTTCAGCCAGCTACGAGCAGTACTTC.

This clonotype was counted ten times or more. This chain uses TRBV20-1 with TRBJ2-1; TRBD2 matches at 8 bases. V shed 1 base, J shed 4 bases, and the junction held 3 bases outside the gene matches. CDR3 size: 14 residues. Germline CDR1 is DFQATT and CDR2 is SNEGSKA (reference sequence). CDR3 coding DNA: TGCAGTGCTAGAGTCAGCGGGAGTTACAATGAGCAGTTCTTC. It translates to CSARVSGSYNEQFF.

At least ten counts were recorded for this clonotype. The rearrangement joins TRBV20-1 to TRBJ1-1, with 7 bases matching TRBD1. V gave up 0 bases and J gave up 0 bases; unmatched junction bases: 4. The V gene's germline CDR1 is DFQATT and CDR2 SNEGSKA (reference sequence). The CDR3 extends over 15 amino acids. CDR3: CSARDFTGVNTEAFF. As DNA, the CDR3 is TGCAGTGCTAGAGATTTTACAGGGGTGAACACTGAAGCTTTCTTT.

Ten or more counts support this clonotype. The chain couples TRBV20-1 to TRBJ2-1; tentatively, D is TRBD2 (5 bases). The ends were cut back, 0 bases at V and 7 bases at J, with 13 bases in the middle. Germline CDR1 DFQATT, CDR2 SNEGSKA (reference sequence). The CDR3 extends over 14 amino acids. The CDR3 nucleotides are TGCAGTGCTAGAGAGATCCGGGGAAGAAATGAGCAGTTCTTC. This encodes CSAREIRGRNEQFF.

This clonotype was observed at least ten times. The chain joins TRBV10-3 to TRBJ1-1; D is uncertain. The CDR3 covers 14 residues. V lost 3 bases and J lost 5, with 13 bases in between. Germline V gives CDR1 ENHRY, CDR2 SYGVKD. DNA of the CDR3: TGTGCCATCAGTGAACCGAAAGGGCTAACTGAAGCTTTCTTT. Translation gives CAISEPKGLTEAFF.

This clonotype came up many times. V gene TRBV9 combines with J gene TRBJ2-1; D gene ambiguous. The germline V gene encodes CDR1 SGDLS and CDR2 YYNGEE. The CDR3 sequence is 14 residues long. With 3 bases removed from V and 6 bases from J, the gap between germline ends came to 13 bases. CDR3 DNA sequence: TGTGCCAGCAGCGCCCCTCTAGTCCCCAATGAGCAGTTCTTC. Protein: CASSAPLVPNEQFF.

At least ten counts were recorded for this clonotype. The rearrangement links TRBV27 to TRBJ2-7, with 8 bases aligning to TRBD1. The trim removed 3 bases at V and 0 bases at J, leaving 16 bases unmatched. Germline V CDR1 and CDR2: MNHEY, SMNVEV (reference sequence). This CDR3 is 19 amino acids long. The CDR3 DNA sequence: TGTGCCAGCAGTTTTAACCCGGGACAGGTGGTCCGAGGCTCCTACGAGCAGTACTTC. Translation gives CASSFNPGQVVRGSYEQYF.

A remark on this clonotype: This could be a read error, since a much larger clone is one nucleotide away. The chain joins TRBV20-1 to TRBJ2-1; 10 positions agree with TRBD2. The CDR3 runs to 16 residues. Germline V gene data show CDR1 as DFQATT and CDR2 as SNEGSKA (reference sequence). The CDR3: CCATSFGTSDYNEQFF. The CDR3 nucleotides read TGCTGTGCTACGTCGTTCGGGACTAGCGATTACAATGAGCAGTTCTTC.

This clonotype was picked up many times. The chain employs TRBV29-1 and TRBJ2-7; TRBD1 is a possible D gene (6 bases). The V and J ends lost 4 bases and 3 bases respectively, with 10 bases between them. The CDR3 extends over 12 amino acids. The V gene's germline CDR1 is SQVTM and CDR2 ANQGSEA. The CDR3 coding sequence is TGCAGCGTTGCCAGGGGCGGCTACGAGCAGTACTTC. Translating it yields CSVARGGYEQYF.

V is TRBV5-4 and J is TRBJ2-2, with D uncertain. CDR3 size: 12 residues. The germline V gene encodes CDR1 SGHNT and CDR2 YYREEE (reference sequence). Trimming took off 4 bases at V and 4 bases at J, with 5 bases between the two ends. The CDR3 DNA reads as TGTGCCAGCAGCCCTACCACCGGGGAGCTGTTTTTT. Translation: CASSPTTGELFF. The full variable domain, rest sourced from reference TRBV5-4 and TRBJ2-2, is ETGVTQSPTHLIKTRGQQVTLRCSSQSGHNTVSWYQQALGQGPQFIFQYYREEENGRGNFPPRFSGLQFPNYSSELNVNALELDDSALYLCASSPTTGELFFGEGSRLTVL.

This clonotype was recorded at least ten times. This chain joins TRBV14 and TRBJ2-7; 8 bases are a match to TRBD2. The CDR3 is 14 residues long. CDR1 and CDR2 from the germline V gene are SGHDN and FVKESK. With V trimmed by 1 base and J by 3 bases, 2 bases remained unmatched. CDR3 residues: CASSQVSGIYEQYF. The CDR3 DNA sequence: TGTGCCAGCAGCCAAGTTAGCGGGATCTACGAGCAGTACTTC.

This clonotype was seen many times. The V call is TRBV7-3, the J call TRBJ2-1; 10 positions agree with TRBD1. After removal of 2 bases from V and 9 bases from J, the junction contained 7 bases not matched to a gene. The germline V gene has CDR1 SGHTA and CDR2 FQGTGA. CDR3 length equals 15 residues. The CDR3 coding sequence is TGTGCCAGCAGCTTAGGGACAGGGGATTTCGGTGAGCAGTTCTTC. It specifies CASSLGTGDFGEQFF.

This clonotype was detected ten times or more. J is TRBJ1-2 and V is TRBV28; D may be TRBD1 (6 bases). V shed 2 bases and J shed 4 bases, with 11 bases lying between them. The V gene's germline CDR1 is MDHEN and CDR2 SYDVKM. The CDR3 consists of 14 residues. CDR3 region: CASSLPTGGYGYTF. The CDR3 DNA reads TGTGCCAGCAGTTTACCGACAGGTGGCTATGGCTACACCTTC.